A single T cell receptor (beta chain) is shown here with its context. This clonotype occurred many times. No antigen is known for it. The sample holds no much larger clone one base away, and base qualities are not on file. The library was obtained by multiplex PCR. TCRdb names Illumina HiSeq 4000 as the instrument used. CDR3 regions were amplified by Arm-PCR with iRepertoire HTBI primers to construct TCR beta libraries. Before sequencing, the PCR products went through gel purification. Per the authors' processing: A total of under 80 TRBV and 14 TRBJ segments were identified across samples and were used for gene usage analysis of CDR3 amino acid clonotypes. COPE and FqMerger were used to merge filtered high-quality paired reads into contigs. BLAST was used to align contigs to IMGT TRBV, TRBD and TRBJ reference genes, with CDR3 defined following IMGT. Any clonotype with a frequency above 0.1% was counted as a highly expanded clone. Shannon entropy served as the measure of repertoire diversity, while the Gini coefficient captured V-J evenness. A clonotype found in more than one individual was treated as public. The public sequencing data were trimmed at Q25 with fastp and processed into clonotypes with MiXCR by TCRdb, which kept only in-frame beta chains. When rows share a CDR3 protein, they turn into one entry using the most common DNA and genes. The V and J calls here are based on TCRdb, not the publication. The sample table contains 650,000 to 850,000 distinct CDR3 sequences; only one count was recorded for around 30% of them. Of the sample, 35% to 55% is held by the ten largest clones.

Germline trimming amounts to 5 bases on V and 3 bases on J, with 3 as the count of junction bases outside the gene matches. Including the terminal cysteine and phenylalanine, the CDR3 comprises 14 residues. The entry retains the CDR3 DNA only, 42 bases that are in frame from base 1. These data originate in a study of regulatory T cells in long-lasting Graves disease (dated by TCRdb to 2020 to 2023). Some background on the complete study: To count as having persistent Graves' disease, a patient had to have received antithyroid drug treatment for over 5 years with TSH receptor autoantibodies remaining persistently positive. This study used TCR sequencing and RNA sequencing of peripheral blood to compare persistent Graves' disease patients against newly diagnosed Graves' disease patients. The study was registered as a clinical trial and conducted in China. TCR sequencing covered about 13 persistent and some 20 newly diagnosed Graves' disease patients, some 35 samples in total. Persistent Graves' disease patients in the clinical cohort had taken antithyroid drugs for roughly 10 years on average.

Broader findings and caveats from the paper: Preferential use of TRBV28, TRBJ1-2 and TRBJ2-5 was observed in persistent disease, whereas TRBV20-1 and TRBJ2-1 were favored in newly diagnosed disease. Only the TCR beta chain was sequenced and analyzed. The small sample size was acknowledged by the authors as a limitation that may reduce accuracy. Patients with persistent disease shared more public clonotypes (fewer than 3,000) than newly diagnosed patients did (966). Only peripheral blood was studied, because thyroid tissue, the primary lesion, was inaccessible. Persistent Graves' disease patients showed lower TCR Shannon entropy and fewer highly expanded clones than newly diagnosed patients, suggesting clonal expansion.

In light of the paper, this sample's time point label describes: persistent/refractory GD, antithyroid drugs over 5 years with positive TRAb. RNA was extracted from PBMCs in TRIzol for both TCR sequencing and RNA sequencing. The diagnosis of Graves' disease was made according to American Thyroid Association guidelines. Patients for the study were recruited at an endocrinology department in Xi'an, China. From each patient, about 9 milliliters of peripheral blood was collected into an EDTA anticoagulant tube. Ficoll Paque Plus density gradient separation was used to isolate PBMCs, and no additional T cell sorting was done. An Agilent 2100 Bioanalyzer and agarose gel were used to check RNA quality, and a NanoDrop 2000 was used to measure RNA concentration.

This chain joins TRBV12-3 or TRBV12-4 to TRBJ1-2; 10 central nucleotides agree with TRBD1. The receptor was derived from a female donor with Graves disease. Sequences were derived from peripheral blood mononuclear cells (PBMCs), sampled when the disease was refractory, from a patient treated with antithyroid drugs. CDR3 sequence: CASSRTGGDYGYTF. The DNA sequence is as follows: TGTGCCAGCAGTAGGACAGGGGGTGACTATGGCTACACCTTC.